What follows are 19 T cell receptor beta chains derived from one specimen sequenced in a study of blood T cell repertoires in COVID-19. TCRdb keeps only in-frame clones here, not all; method: immunoSEQ multiplex PCR. The sample has some 670,000 clones; approximately 90% are singletons. The specimen sequenced was peripheral blood. The receptors originated from a woman aged 18-29 years with acute or convalescent COVID-19.

This rearrangement joins TRBV6-4 to TRBJ2-4, with 9 bases lining up with TRBD2. The V gene's germline CDR1 is MRHNA and CDR2 SNTAGT. This CDR3 is built from 14 residues. With V trimmed by 3 bases and J by 5 bases, 2 bases remained unmatched. CDR3 in DNA: TGTGCCAGCAGTGAGCGGGGGGGCCAAAACATTCAGTACTTC. This sequence encodes CASSERGGQNIQYF.

The J gene is TRBJ1-6, the V gene TRBV5-1; possibly TRBD1 for D (6 bases). The CDR3 is 16 amino acids. Germline CDR1 is SGHRS and CDR2 is YFSETQ. V was shortened by 4 bases and J by 10 bases, with 21 bases between the two germline ends. DNA for the CDR3: TGCGCCAGCAGCCCCCTGGGGGGGCGAGGAGAATCACCCCTCCACTTT. Protein: CASSPLGGRGESPLHF.

The V gene is TRBV3-1 (or the pseudogene TRBV3-2), the J gene TRBJ2-7; TRBD1 agrees at 9 bases. Per germline, CDR1 LGHDT and CDR2 YNNKEL (reference sequence). The CDR3 has 16 residues. Trimming cost V 4 bases and J 2 bases; bases outside gene matches: 9. CDR3 sequence (DNA): TGTGCCAGCAGCCCTACCTGGGACAGGGACCCCTACGAGCAGTACTTC. It encodes CASSPTWDRDPYEQYF.

The chain uses TRBV7-8 and TRBJ1-2; D gene ambiguous. The CDR3 loop spans 15 amino acids. Germline lookup yields CDR1 SGHVS and CDR2 FQNEAQ. Trimming took 1 base from V and 4 from J, leaving 13 bases between them. The CDR3 sequence is CASSLVGSGVYGYTF. DNA of the CDR3: TGTGCCAGCAGCTTAGTCGGTTCCGGAGTCTATGGCTACACCTTC.

The genes are TRBV2 and TRBJ2-7; 7 nucleotides align to TRBD2. The CDR3 is made up of 15 amino acids. From germline, CDR1 is SNHLY and CDR2 FYNNEI. V was pared by 10 bases and J by 0 bases, with 12 bases of the junction left unmatched. In DNA form, the CDR3 reads TGTGCCATCTCTACCCCCGGGACTACCTCCTACGAGCAGTACTTC. Translating gives CAISTPGTTSYEQYF. The variable domain in full, completed from reference TRBV2 and TRBJ2-7, reads EPEVTQTPSHQVTQMGQEVILRCVPISNHLYFYWYRQILGQKVEFLVSFYNNEISEKSEIFDDQFSVERPDGSNFTLKIRSTKLEDSAMYFCAISTPGTTSYEQYFGPGTRLTVT.

This sequence joins TRBV10-3 and TRBJ1-6, with 7 bases matching TRBD1. The germline V gene encodes CDR1 ENHRY and CDR2 SYGVKD. The ends lost 4 bases at V and 8 bases at J; junction bases unmatched: 2. The CDR3 has 13 amino acids. This CDR3 reads CAISATGDSPLHF. As DNA, the CDR3 is TGTGCCATCAGTGCCACAGGGGATTCACCCCTCCACTTT.

The chain recombines TRBV7-9 with TRBJ1-3; tentative D call: TRBD1 (5 bases). The CDR3 extends over 14 amino acids. V was trimmed by 7 bases and J by 3 bases, leaving 13 bases between them. Germline V gene sequence: CDR1 SEHNR, CDR2 FQNEAQ (reference sequence). The CDR3 DNA reads TGTGCCAGCACCCAAGTAGGGGTTGGAAACACCATATATTTT. It specifies CASTQVGVGNTIYF.

This chain links TRBV19 with TRBJ1-2; D is undetermined. Germline lookup yields CDR1 LNHDA and CDR2 SQIVND (reference sequence). This CDR3 is 13 amino acids long. Between the trimmed V and J ends, which lost 5 bases and 2 bases, there was a span of 9 bases. The CDR3 sequence: CASSGGWNYGYTF. In DNA form, the CDR3 reads TGTGCCAGTAGTGGAGGTTGGAACTATGGCTACACCTTC.

This chain connects TRBV3-1 (or the pseudogene TRBV3-2) to TRBJ2-7, with 8 nucleotides matching TRBD2. The trim removed 2 bases at V and 2 bases at J, leaving 17 bases unmatched. The CDR3 has 19 residues. Per germline, CDR1 LGHDT and CDR2 YNNKEL (reference sequence). CDR3 amino acids: CASSQNTGRGLVLAYEQYF. DNA for the CDR3: TGTGCCAGCAGCCAAAATACGGGGAGGGGACTAGTCTTAGCCTACGAGCAGTACTTC.

The chain links TRBV5-6 to TRBJ1-5; the D gene is possibly TRBD1 (5 bases). V was shortened by 5 bases and J by 4 bases, with 13 bases between the two germline ends. This CDR3 is built from 14 residues. Germline V gene sequence: CDR1 SGHDT, CDR2 YYEEEE. The CDR3 nucleotides read TGTGCCAGCAGTGCGGGGACGGTAAATCAGCCCCAGCATTTT. Translation: CASSAGTVNQPQHF. The full variable domain, rest sourced from reference TRBV5-6 and TRBJ1-5, is DAGVTQSPTHLIKTRGQQVTLRCSPKSGHDTVSWYQQALGQGPQFIFQYYEEEERQRGNFPDRFSGHQFPNYSSELNVNALLLGDSALYLCASSAGTVNQPQHFGDGTRLSIL.

This clone was counted only a few times. This chain uses TRBV25-1 with TRBJ1-2; D may be TRBD1 (6 bases). The V gene's germline CDR1 is MGHDK and CDR2 SYGVNS. V was clipped by 1 base and J by 6 bases, with 15 bases between them. The CDR3 spans 15 residues. CDR3 sequence: CASSEWAGGADGYTF. The CDR3 DNA reads as TGTGCCAGCAGTGAATGGGCCGGGGGGGCCGATGGCTACACCTTC.

This chain connects TRBV7-9 to TRBJ2-7, with 8 bases matching TRBD1. CDR1 and CDR2 from the germline V gene are SEHNR and FQNEAQ (reference sequence). CDR3 length equals 14 residues. Unmatched junction bases numbered 3, after V lost 5 bases and J lost 0 bases. This CDR3 reads CASSPGTGSYEQYF. Here the CDR3 DNA reads TGTGCCAGCAGCCCCGGGACAGGCTCCTACGAGCAGTACTTC.

This chain connects TRBV9 to TRBJ2-3; possibly TRBD1 for D (5 bases). The CDR3 loop spans 15 amino acids. Trimming took 0 bases from V and 5 from J, leaving 13 bases between them. Germline V gene lookup returns CDR1 SGDLS and CDR2 YYNGEE. Written as DNA, the CDR3 is TGTGCCAGCAGCGTAGAGGGCAGGGCAGGAGATACGCAGTATTTT. It translates to CASSVEGRAGDTQYF. Full variable domain (rest looked up from reference TRBV9 and TRBJ2-3): DSGVTQTPKHLITATGQRVTLRCSPRSGDLSVYWYQQSLDQGLQFLIQYYNGEERAKGNILERFSAQQFPDLHSELNLSSLELGDSALYFCASSVEGRAGDTQYFGPGTRLTVL.

The chain employs TRBV5-1 and TRBJ1-2; D gene ambiguous. CDR1 and CDR2 (germline): SGHRS, YFSETQ. The CDR3 has 15 residues. Between the trimmed V and J ends, which lost 0 bases and 1 base, there was a span of 10 bases. As DNA, the CDR3 is TGCGCCAGCAGCTTGGCCGAGGGTTTTAACTATGGCTACACCTTC. It codes for CASSLAEGFNYGYTF.

The rearrangement links TRBV15 to TRBJ2-7; TRBD1 matches at 9 bases. The CDR3 is 15 residues long. The V and J ends lost 4 bases and 9 bases, in that order; junction bases with no gene match: 13. Germline CDR1 LNHNV, CDR2 YYDKDF (reference sequence). Here the CDR3 reads CATSNRDRARWGQYF. The DNA for the CDR3 is TGTGCCACCAGCAACCGGGACAGGGCTCGGTGGGGGCAGTACTTC.

This clone was recorded once. The chain combines TRBV30 with TRBJ1-1; D is undetermined. V was cut by 2 bases and J by 2 bases, with 6 bases left in between. This CDR3 region has 12 residues. In germline, CDR1 is GTSNPN, CDR2 SVGIG (reference sequence). The CDR3 is CAWSSLNTEAFF. In DNA, the CDR3 is TGTGCCTGGAGTAGCCTAAACACTGAAGCTTTCTTT.

The rearrangement links TRBV13 to TRBJ2-2; the D is unclear. V was pared by 6 bases and J by 6 bases, with 5 bases between. Germline V lookup: CDR1 PRHDT, CDR2 FYEKMQ (reference sequence). CDR3 length: 11 residues. CDR3 in amino acids: CASREAGELFF. DNA for the CDR3: TGTGCCAGCAGAGAGGCCGGGGAGCTGTTTTTT.

The chain is built from TRBV2 and TRBJ1-5, with TRBD1 matching 7 bases. In germline, CDR1 is SNHLY, CDR2 FYNNEI. The J segment lost 3 bases and the V segment lost 8 bases, leaving 10 bases of the junction unmatched. This CDR3 region has 15 residues. CDR3 amino acids: CASGGYRGANQPQHF. CDR3 nucleotide sequence: TGTGCCAGCGGGGGGTACAGGGGAGCCAATCAGCCCCAGCATTTT.

This chain links TRBV5-6 with TRBJ1-6; TRBD1 matches at 7 bases. Germline loops: CDR1 SGHDT, CDR2 YYEEEE. This CDR3 contains 15 residues. Trimming took 2 bases from V and 5 from J; bases not matched to a gene: 4. CDR3 in DNA: TGTGCCAGCAGCTTCAGGGGGATCCATAATTCACCCCTCCACTTT. It yields the protein CASSFRGIHNSPLHF.